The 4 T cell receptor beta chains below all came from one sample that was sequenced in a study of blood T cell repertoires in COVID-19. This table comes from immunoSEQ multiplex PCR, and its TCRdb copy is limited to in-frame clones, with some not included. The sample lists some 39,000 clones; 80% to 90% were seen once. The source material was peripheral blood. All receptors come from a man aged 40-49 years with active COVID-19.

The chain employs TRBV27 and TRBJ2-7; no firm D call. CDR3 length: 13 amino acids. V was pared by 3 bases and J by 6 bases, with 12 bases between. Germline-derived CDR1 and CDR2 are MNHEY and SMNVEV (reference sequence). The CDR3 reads CASSFWNSGEQYF. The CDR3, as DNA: TGTGCCAGCAGTTTTTGGAATTCGGGCGAGCAGTACTTC.

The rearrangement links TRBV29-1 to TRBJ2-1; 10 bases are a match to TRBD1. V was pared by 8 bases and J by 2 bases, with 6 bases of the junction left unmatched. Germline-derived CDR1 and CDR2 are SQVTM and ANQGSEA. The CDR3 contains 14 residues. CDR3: CSMETGGAYNEQFF. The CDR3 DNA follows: TGCAGCATGGAGACAGGGGGCGCCTACAATGAGCAGTTCTTC.

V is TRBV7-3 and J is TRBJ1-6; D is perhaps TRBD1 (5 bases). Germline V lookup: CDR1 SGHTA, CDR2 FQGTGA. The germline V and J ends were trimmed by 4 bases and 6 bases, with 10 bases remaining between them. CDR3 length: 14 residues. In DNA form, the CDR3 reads TGTGCCAGCAGCTCGGGGGAATTTAATTCACCCCTCCACTTT. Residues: CASSSGEFNSPLHF. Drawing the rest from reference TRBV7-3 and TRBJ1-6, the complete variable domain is GAGVSQTPSNKVTEKGKYVELRCDPISGHTALYWYRQSLGQGPEFLIYFQGTGAADDSGLPNDRFFAVRPEGSVSTLKIQRTERGDSAVYLCASSSGEFNSPLHFGNGTRLTVT.

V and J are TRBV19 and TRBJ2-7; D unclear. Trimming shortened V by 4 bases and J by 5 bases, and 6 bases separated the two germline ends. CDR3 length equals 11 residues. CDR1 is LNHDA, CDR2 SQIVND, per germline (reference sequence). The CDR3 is CASSTPNEQYF. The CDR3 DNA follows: TGTGCCAGTAGTACCCCTAACGAGCAGTACTTC.